The clone carrying this TCR beta chain has a single count. The sample comes from a study of cytomegalovirus exposure and HLA in healthy donors. Primers for the PCR totalled 60 Vbeta and 13 Jbeta. The repertoire was sequenced with immunoSEQ multiplex PCR; TCRdb's copy has only in-frame clones and lacks some. Here the sample spans 110,000 to 150,000 clones, almost 80% being singletons. With 4 bases removed from V and 5 bases from J, the gap between germline ends came to 8 bases. Germline CDR1 WSHSY, CDR2 SAAADI. This CDR3 has 13 amino acids. The source is a woman in her twenties or thirties in good health and CMV-seronegative. What was sequenced was PBMCs. The chain couples TRBV10-2 to TRBJ1-4; D is uncertain. The CDR3 DNA reads TGCGCCAGCAGTGGCCGGGAAAATGAAAAACTGTTTTTT. It encodes CASSGRENEKLFF.